This TCR beta chain was captured by sequencing in a study of CD8+CD57+ T cells in acquired aplastic anemia. Study overall: Sorted CD4+ and CD8+ cells yielded DNA averaging around 3.2 ug. In CD4+ cells, healthy donors produced an average of approximately 11 million reads.

Germline lookup yields CDR1 SNHLY and CDR2 FYNNEI. The CDR3 length is 15 residues. Concerning this clonotype itself: The antigen is unknown. The junction differs from germline at one of its ends, possibly a read error.

Study results and limitations: No significant patient-versus-control difference appeared in CD8+ Simpson's diversity. Almost 30 sequences, all CD8+ CDR3, were shared between patients and controls.

Genomic DNA provided the template from which TCR beta VDJ and CDR3 profiles were obtained. TCRdb recomputed calls from the reads with MiXCR, one row per CDR3 protein. The top ten clones hold roughly 8.4% of a sample with some 130,000 distinct CDR3 sequences, approximately 41% of them seen once. The sample comprised sorted CD4+, CD8+, or CD8+CD57+ T cells (not recorded which) from PBMCs. V gene TRBV2 combines with J gene TRBJ2-2; 9 bases match TRBD1. This receptor was obtained from a human donor in good health, serving as a control. CDR3 amino acids: CAGRDRVANTGELFF. In DNA, the CDR3 is TGTGCCGGCAGGGACAGGGTCGCGAACACCGGGGAGCTGTTTTTC.